Given below is one TCR beta chain in context. In germline, CDR1 is SGHKS, CDR2 YYEKEE (reference sequence). The CDR3 is made up of 16 amino acids. With 2 bases clipped from V and 7 bases from J, the junction kept 11 bases outside the gene matches. The time point: sample taken at primary tumor resection. This entry belongs to a study of spatial heterogeneity in lung cancer. On the study more broadly: The study observed each unique TCR and UMI combination more than ten times on average in raw reads.

MiXCR, run by TCRdb on the 5' RACE reads, gives a single entry per CDR3 protein. The repertoire has about 45,000 distinct CDR3 sequences, around 6.8% of them found once; the top ten carry 43%. This clonotype originated in a female donor with early-stage non-small cell lung cancer. This specimen was PBMCs, taken at surgery. The chain joins TRBV5-5 to TRBJ2-2; TRBD1 aligns across 7 bases. CDR3 protein: CASSFLQGSGIGELFF. DNA of the CDR3: TGTGCCAGCAGCTTTCTACAGGGGTCAGGCATCGGGGAGCTGTTTTTT.